This T cell receptor beta chain was identified in a study of CD8 T cells in Susac syndrome. The V gene lost 5 bases and the J gene lost 1 base, with 9 bases spanning the gap. The CDR3 is made up of 13 amino acids. Germline CDR1 SGDLS, CDR2 YYNGEE. Reverse transcription of about 0.5 to 1 ug RNA was carried out with random hexamers. Amplification of TCR beta CDR3 used immunoSEQ multiplex PCR across 54 Vbeta and 13 Jbeta. TCRdb reprocessed the immunoSEQ multiplex PCR reads via MiXCR and lists one record per CDR3 protein. The sample includes 150,000 or so distinct CDR3 sequences, 90% to 95% of them seen just once. The sequenced target, TCR beta, came from blood CD8+ and CD4+ T cells. Bulk CD8+ and CD4+ cells came from magnetic negative isolation; CD8+ TEMRA by FACS.

Sample: CD4+ T cells from PBMCs. V is TRBV9 and J is TRBJ2-5; unclear D gene. This receptor was identified in a human donor in good health. For the CDR3, the DNA is TGTGCCAGCAGTAGGGATTTCCAAGAGACCCAGTACTTC. Encoded protein: CASSRDFQETQYF.